This T cell receptor beta chain was sequenced in a study of T cell responses to AZD1222 COVID-19 vaccine. General study points: Two doses of AZD1222 preceded a rise in Spike-specific TCR breadth and depth. Nearly half of spike-specific TCRs reportedly go after variant regions that carry no mutations. Seropositive AZD1222 recipients at baseline numbered only five to seven.

The table came from immunoSEQ multiplex PCR; TCRdb's copy has only in-frame clones and leaves some out. The sample has under 150,000 clones; roughly 92% are singletons. Concerning this clone itself: What it binds is not known.

The sequence was obtained from an adult who received the AZD1222 COVID-19 vaccine. The starting material was peripheral blood, obtained 28 days after the second AZD1222 dose.

The CDR3 sequence is CASSAHVNQPQHF. Here the CDR3 DNA reads TGTGCCAGCAGCGCCCACGTTAATCAGCCCCAGCATTTT. The chain couples TRBV9 to TRBJ1-5; no reliable D call. Trimming stripped 3 bases from V and 4 bases from J, with 8 bases between. Germline lookup yields CDR1 SGDLS and CDR2 YYNGEE. The CDR3 sequence is 13 residues long.